The source of this T cell receptor beta chain is a study of cytomegalovirus exposure and HLA in healthy donors. PCR employed 60 Vbeta and 13 Jbeta primers. How the authors handled the data: The authors later counted roughly 87 million unique TCR beta chains, approximately 10 million of them shared. Sequencing used immunoSEQ multiplex PCR; TCRdb keeps in-frame clones, though not all of them. Clone size and the V and J calls come from that table; the DNA yielded D and trimming. The sample lists about 95,000 clones; around four fifths were seen once. This clone was seen just once. Its target is not known. Germline V lookup: CDR1 LGHNA, CDR2 YNFKEQ. The J segment lost 10 bases and the V segment lost 0 bases, leaving 3 bases of the junction unmatched. CDR3 length: 13 amino acids. General study results and limits: Published work reported that the classifier diagnosed cytomegalovirus status with high specificity and sensitivity. TRBV6-2, TRBV6-3 and other indistinguishable V segments were excluded.

Material for sequencing was PBMCs. The V gene is TRBV4-2, the J gene TRBJ2-1; 7 bases are shared with TRBD1. The receptor was isolated from a woman aged 40 to 49 in good health and CMV-seronegative. CDR3 residues: CASSQDRQGEQFF. The DNA of the CDR3 is TGTGCCAGCAGCCAAGATCGACAGGGAGAGCAGTTCTTC.